The rows below give T cell receptor beta chains drawn from one sample of a study of blood T cell repertoires in COVID-19. TCRdb's copy holds only in-frame clones and misses some; the assay was immunoSEQ multiplex PCR. The sample comprises about 370,000 clones, more than 85% of which are singletons, and just over 0.85% rests with the top ten. Material for sequencing was PBMCs or T cells enriched from blood (not recorded which). The receptors were sampled from a woman aged 40-49 years who had been exposed to COVID-19. The CDR3 runs from the conserved cysteine through the conserved F or W. D genes are given only for firm matches. Clone size, where shown, is once, few, many, or a class for clones that have expanded.

J,size,V,D,CDR3,DNA
TRBJ2-7,NA,TRBV6-5,NA,CASSYEGMTSSYEQYF,TGTGCCAGCAGTTACGAGGGTATGACGAGCTCCTACGAGCAGTACTTC
TRBJ2-1,NA,TRBV6-5,TRBD1,CAAGNRGPNEQFF,TGTGCCGCGGGGAACAGGGGGCCCAATGAGCAGTTCTTC
TRBJ1-2,NA,TRBV19,NA,CASAGDNYGYTF,TGTGCCAGCGCAGGGGATAACTATGGCTACACCTTC
TRBJ2-2,NA,TRBV7-8,NA,CASSLGGGSTGELFF,TGTGCCAGCAGCTTGGGAGGAGGGAGCACCGGGGAGCTGTTTTTT
TRBJ2-5,NA,TRBV24-1,NA,CATSESSQGQETQYF,TGTGCCACCAGTGAAAGTAGTCAGGGGCAAGAGACCCAGTACTTC
TRBJ2-7,NA,TRBV19,TRBD2,CASSSGGSSYEQYF,TGTGCCAGTAGCAGCGGGGGCAGCTCCTACGAGCAGTACTTC
TRBJ2-7,NA,TRBV19,TRBD1,CASSMDPGQGYEQYF,TGTGCCAGTAGTATGGACCCGGGACAGGGATACGAGCAGTACTTC
TRBJ2-1,NA,TRBV5-4,TRBD1,CASSLNRGVWNEQFF,TGTGCCAGCAGCTTAAACAGGGGGGTTTGGAATGAGCAGTTCTTC
TRBJ2-2,once,TRBV5-1,TRBD1,CASSPGQGATGELFF,TGCGCCAGCAGCCCTGGACAGGGGGCCACCGGGGAGCTGTTTTTT
TRBJ1-2,NA,TRBV19,TRBD1,CASGQGVYGYTF,TGTGCCAGTGGACAGGGGGTGTATGGCTACACCTTC
TRBJ2-7,NA,TRBV3-1/TRBV3-2,NA,CASSQALGREQYF,TGTGCCAGCAGCCAAGCTTTGGGCCGCGAGCAGTACTTC
TRBJ2-7,NA,TRBV19,NA,CASKGGTHEQYF,TGTGCCAGTAAGGGCGGGACCCACGAGCAGTACTTC
TRBJ1-1,NA,TRBV6-2/TRBV6-3,NA,CASSYPPNMNTEAFF,TGTGCCAGCAGTTACCCCCCCAACATGAACACTGAAGCTTTCTTT
TRBJ2-7,NA,TRBV6-4,TRBD1,CASSAIMGQGEQYF,TGTGCCAGCAGTGCTATAATGGGACAGGGCGAACAGTACTTC
TRBJ2-1,once,TRBV30,NA,CAWSGTGYEQFF,TGTGCCTGGAGTGGAACAGGGTATGAGCAGTTCTTC
TRBJ2-2,NA,TRBV7-2,TRBD2,CASSLSPGTSGNTGELFF,TGTGCCAGCAGCTTATCCCCTGGGACTAGCGGAAACACCGGGGAGCTGTTTTTT
TRBJ1-2,NA,TRBV18,TRBD1,CASSGQGHYGYTF,TGTGCCAGCTCAGGACAGGGGCACTATGGCTACACCTTC
TRBJ2-2,NA,TRBV10-3,NA,CAISEIGGIPNTGELFF,TGTGCCATCAGTGAAATCGGAGGCATCCCTAACACCGGGGAGCTGTTTTTT
TRBJ1-1,NA,TRBV18,TRBD1,CASSGGRGRGEAFF,TGTGCCAGCTCAGGGGGAAGGGGGCGCGGTGAAGCTTTCTTT
TRBJ1-1,NA,TRBV30,NA,CAWSVGAGSAFF,TGTGCCTGGAGTGTGGGGGCCGGTTCAGCTTTCTTT
TRBJ2-2,NA,TRBV18,TRBD2,CASSPLAGARTGELFF,TGTGCCAGCTCACCCTTAGCGGGGGCGAGGACCGGGGAGCTGTTTTTT
TRBJ1-5,NA,TRBV7-8,TRBD1,CASSLRGLGNQPQHF,TGTGCCAGCAGCTTGAGGGGGCTTGGCAATCAGCCCCAGCATTTT
TRBJ2-7,few,TRBV30,TRBD1,CAWTGQAYEQYF,TGTGCCTGGACGGGACAGGCCTACGAGCAGTACTTC